These 21 T cell receptor beta chains were all obtained from the same sample, sequenced in a study of cytomegalovirus exposure and HLA in healthy donors. The assay was immunoSEQ multiplex PCR, and TCRdb's table has in-frame clones only and misses some. Of 200,000 to 300,000 clones detected, about 90% appear once; the ten largest clones hold 3.1%. Sequenced sample: PBMCs. These TCRs come from a woman under 40 in good health and CMV-seronegative.

The chain couples TRBV5-4 to TRBJ2-5; TRBD2 aligns across 11 bases. Per the germline V gene, CDR1 is SGHNT and CDR2 is YYREEE (reference sequence). J was trimmed by 1 base and V by 4 bases; bases with no gene match: 9. The length of the CDR3 is 17 residues. Written as DNA, the CDR3 is TGTGCCAGCAGCCGGACTAGCGGGCCCCTCGTCCAAGAGACCCAGTACTTC. The encoded protein is CASSRTSGPLVQETQYF.

With regard to this clone: One end of the junction is discordant with germline, which a read error may explain. The chain has TRBV4-1 and TRBJ1-1; D call uncertain. The CDR3 covers 15 residues. The germline V gene encodes CDR1 MGHRA and CDR2 YSYEKL. The CDR3 region is CASSQDSAGLSDAFF. The CDR3 DNA reads as TGCGCCAGCAGCCAAGACTCGGCGGGCCTCTCTGATGCTTTCTTT.

The chain combines TRBV29-1 with TRBJ2-2; D may be TRBD1 (6 bases). V lost 4 bases to trimming and J lost 1 base, with 13 bases between them. CDR3 length equals 15 residues. CDR1 is SQVTM, CDR2 ANQGSEA, per germline. DNA of the CDR3: TGCAGCGTTGCCGGGCCCAGGGGGAACACCGGGGAGCTGTTTTTT. Its protein is CSVAGPRGNTGELFF.

CDR3 in DNA: TGTGCCAGCACCCCTCCCGACCCCTCGGACAACTCCTACGAGCAGTACTTC. As protein: CASTPPDPSDNSYEQYF. The V and J genes are TRBV28 and TRBJ2-7; TRBD1 is a possible D gene (5 bases). The V end lost 7 bases, the J end lost 0 bases, and 22 bases lay between the germline ends. This CDR3 is built from 17 residues. CDR1 MDHEN and CDR2 SYDVKM come from the germline V gene.

The V call is TRBV29-1, the J call TRBJ2-2; D ambiguous. Germline V CDR1 and CDR2: SQVTM, ANQGSEA. This CDR3 is 12 amino acids long. The ends were cut back, 0 bases at V and 1 base at J, with 0 bases in the middle. The CDR3 DNA follows: TGCAGCGTTGAAGAGAACACCGGGGAGCTGTTTTTT. It encodes CSVEENTGELFF.

The chain combines TRBV29-1 with TRBJ2-5; no firm D call. Deletions cut 0 bases from V and 3 bases from J, with 14 bases between. CDR1 and CDR2 (germline): SQVTM, ANQGSEA. The CDR3 spans 15 residues. For the CDR3, the DNA is TGCAGCGTTGAAGATCGACACTCGCCCAAAGAGACCCAGTACTTC. Amino acids: CSVEDRHSPKETQYF.

V is TRBV6-5 and J is TRBJ1-2; D perhaps matches TRBD1 (6 bases). The CDR3 spans 15 residues. The V end was cut by 8 bases, the J end by 3 bases, with 19 bases between. The germline V gene encodes CDR1 MNHEY and CDR2 SVGAGI. CDR3 residues: CASRPYQGSDYGYTF. CDR3 bases: TGTGCCAGCCGCCCGTATCAGGGGTCTGACTATGGCTACACCTTC.

This clone came up once. This chain links TRBV27 with TRBJ2-1, with 14 bases fitting TRBD2. Germline lookup yields CDR1 MNHEY and CDR2 SMNVEV (reference sequence). V lost 5 bases and J lost 7; bases outside the gene matches: 4. This CDR3 contains 15 residues. The CDR3 protein is CASSTRLAGGNEQFF. The CDR3 coding sequence is TGTGCCAGCAGTACTCGACTAGCGGGAGGGAATGAGCAGTTCTTC.

The chain uses TRBV15 and TRBJ2-3; 8 positions match TRBD2. The CDR3 consists of 13 residues. V lost 8 bases and J lost 1; bases outside the gene matches: 2. CDR1 and CDR2 from the germline V gene are LNHNV and YYDKDF (reference sequence). The DNA for the CDR3 is TGTGCCACCGCGACTAGCGGCACAGATACGCAGTATTTT. Amino acid sequence: CATATSGTDTQYF.

The rearrangement links TRBV30 to TRBJ2-1; tentative D call: TRBD1 (6 bases). Germline CDR1 and CDR2: GTSNPN and SVGIG (reference sequence). Trimming shortened V by 3 bases and J by 9 bases, and 12 bases separated the two germline ends. The CDR3 loop spans 12 amino acids. CDR3 in DNA: TGTGCCTGGAGCCAGGGGCTGGGTGAGCAGTTCTTC. Protein product: CAWSQGLGEQFF.

The V call is TRBV7-9, the J call TRBJ2-1, with D perhaps given as TRBD1 or TRBD2 (5 bases each). This CDR3 contains 13 residues. V gave up 2 bases and J gave up 7 bases, with 9 bases separating them. CDR1 and CDR2 from the germline V gene are SEHNR and FQNEAQ (reference sequence). The CDR3 protein is CASSLSEGNEQFF. In DNA form, the CDR3 reads TGTGCCAGCAGCTTATCCGAGGGGAATGAGCAGTTCTTC. Full variable domain (outside the CDR3, taken from reference TRBV7-9 and TRBJ2-1): DTGVSQNPRHKITKRGQNVTFRCDPISEHNRLYWYRQTLGQGPEFLTYFQNEAQLEKSRLLSDRFSAERPKGSFSTLEIQRTEQGDSAMYLCASSLSEGNEQFFGPGTRLTVL.

The chain joins TRBV5-6 to TRBJ2-7; D possibly corresponds to TRBD1 (6 bases). The CDR3 sequence is 14 residues long. V dropped 0 bases and J dropped 2 bases, with 9 bases sitting between them. In germline, CDR1 is SGHDT, CDR2 YYEEEE. The CDR3 nucleotides are TGTGCCAGCAGCTTGGGGGCAGGGGCCTACGAGCAGTACTTC. It is translated as CASSLGAGAYEQYF.

The chain uses TRBV9 and TRBJ2-7; D is perhaps TRBD2 (5 bases). Germline CDR1 reads SGDLS; CDR2 reads YYNGEE. The CDR3 consists of 13 residues. V was pared by 7 bases and J by 7 bases, with 18 bases between. The CDR3 DNA is TGTGCCAGCGGCTCTGGCCTAGCAGGTGAGCAGTACTTC. Translation gives CASGSGLAGEQYF.

The table lists this clone with a few counts. This sequence joins TRBV2 and TRBJ2-1; perhaps TRBD2 as D (7 bases). Looked up from germline, CDR1 is SNHLY and CDR2 is FYNNEI. V gave up 4 bases and J gave up 0 bases, with 10 bases separating them. There are 15 residues in the CDR3. The CDR3, as DNA: TGTGCCAGCAGTGCGGGGGGCAACTCCTACAATGAGCAGTTCTTC. Its protein product is CASSAGGNSYNEQFF.

This clone came up once. The V gene is TRBV2, the J gene TRBJ1-1; 8 bases are a match to TRBD1. Germline V gene data show CDR1 as SNHLY and CDR2 as FYNNEI. The V segment lost 6 bases and the J segment 5 bases; nucleotides outside the gene matches: 8. The CDR3 runs to 14 residues. CDR3 sequence reads: CASSPQGAVTEAFF. DNA of the CDR3: TGTGCCAGCAGCCCGCAGGGGGCGGTAACTGAAGCTTTCTTT.

The V call is TRBV4-1, the J call TRBJ2-7, with 11 bases lining up with TRBD2. CDR3 length: 15 residues. The V gene's germline CDR1 is MGHRA and CDR2 YSYEKL. Trimming took 2 bases from V and 4 from J; bases not matched to a gene: 4. CDR3 region: CASSQLIAGGYEQYF. The DNA for the CDR3 is TGCGCCAGCAGCCAATTAATAGCGGGAGGGTACGAGCAGTACTTC.

V is TRBV4-1 and J is TRBJ2-3; 9 bases are shared with TRBD2. V was pared by 0 bases and J by 2 bases, with 3 bases of the junction left unmatched. Germline lookup yields CDR1 MGHRA and CDR2 YSYEKL. This CDR3 has 16 residues. The CDR3 region has the DNA TGCGCCAGCAGCCAAGAGCGGGAGGGTCTCACAGATACGCAGTATTTT. This encodes CASSQEREGLTDTQYF.

The rearrangement links TRBV19 to TRBJ1-2; unclear D gene. Germline assignment: CDR1 LNHDA and CDR2 SQIVND (reference sequence). There are 14 residues in the CDR3. The ends were cut back, 7 bases at V and 0 bases at J, with 12 bases in the middle. CDR3: CASTGWDSNYGYTF. In DNA form, the CDR3 reads TGTGCCAGTACTGGGTGGGATTCTAACTATGGCTACACCTTC. Full variable domain (rest looked up from reference TRBV19 and TRBJ1-2): DGGITQSPKYLFRKEGQNVTLSCEQNLNHDAMYWYRQDPGQGLRLIYYSQIVNDFQKGDIAEGYSVSREKKESFPLTVTSAQKNPTAFYLCASTGWDSNYGYTFGSGTRLTVV.

This clone showed up just once. CDR3 nucleotide sequence: TGCGCCAGCAGCCAAGGGACAGGGCCCTCCGATACGCAGTATTTT. Encoded protein: CASSQGTGPSDTQYF. The chain carries TRBV4-1 and TRBJ2-3, with 8 bases identical to TRBD1. This CDR3 contains 15 residues. Germline CDR1 is MGHRA and CDR2 is YSYEKL. Trimming cost V 1 base and J 6 bases; bases outside gene matches: 6.

The CDR3 protein is CASSRGQGIRFEQYF. CDR3 coding DNA: TGTGCCAGCAGCAGAGGACAGGGGATCAGATTCGAGCAGTACTTC. The V gene is TRBV27, the J gene TRBJ2-7; 9 bases are shared with TRBD1. The length of the CDR3 is 15 residues. The V and J ends lost 6 bases and 6 bases, in that order; junction bases with no gene match: 12. Germline assignment: CDR1 MNHEY and CDR2 SMNVEV (reference sequence).

The rearrangement joins TRBV11-2 to TRBJ2-7, with D tentatively TRBD1 (5 bases). Germline-derived CDR1 and CDR2 are SGHAT and FQNNGV. With 1 base removed from V and 2 bases from J, the gap between germline ends came to 9 bases. This CDR3 is built from 14 residues. The CDR3 nucleotides read TGTGCCAGCAGCTTAGGAACAGGAGCCTACGAGCAGTACTTC. As protein: CASSLGTGAYEQYF. The whole variable domain, remainder taken from reference TRBV11-2 and TRBJ2-7, is EAGVAQSPRYKIIEKRQSVAFWCNPISGHATLYWYQQILGQGPKLLIQFQNNGVVDDSQLPKDRFSAERLKGVDSTLKIQPAKLEDSAVYLCASSLGTGAYEQYFGPGTRLTVT.